The present entry profiles one T cell receptor beta chain with its context. The antigen remains undetermined. The researchers isolated CD4+ and CD8+ T cells from PBMCs by sorting. Germline loops: CDR1 MGHRA, CDR2 YSYEKL. V lost 5 bases and J 4 bases, leaving 14 bases between the germline ends. The CDR3 covers 14 residues. This record belongs to a study of CD8+ T cells in alopecia areata. As the sequencing template, cDNA was produced by extracting RNA and reverse transcribing it. Only in-frame clones appear in the TCRdb table, and some are missing; sequencing was by immunoSEQ multiplex PCR. The data contain some 110,000 clones, over 60% of them singletons. General study points: It was less clear whether patients shared TCRs than it was in mice, possibly because of HLA. Higher clonality and more expanded CD8+ clones appeared in lesional than normal scalp. Scalp sample sequencing also detects resident alphabeta T cells of normal skin.

V usage is TRBV4-1 and J usage is TRBJ1-1; D remains ambiguous. This receptor was identified in a human donor in good health. Sequenced: CD4+ T cells sorted from blood. CDR3 sequence (DNA): TGCGCCAGCAGCAGAGGGCAGGCGGGCACTGAAGCTTTCTTT. It yields the protein CASSRGQAGTEAFF.